What follows is one TCR beta chain and its context. This sample was taken from a study of blood T cell repertoires in COVID-19. Study background: Both acute and convalescent COVID-19 samples were obtained from the United States, Italy and Spain. T cells, B-cell-depleted T cells, or PBMCs supplied cDNA or gDNA.

Generated by immunoSEQ multiplex PCR, the TCRdb table keeps only in-frame clones and is missing some. The sample gives approximately 310,000 clones, approximately 87% of which show up once; around 8% is in the top ten. The length of the CDR3 is 13 residues. The germline V gene has CDR1 LGHDT and CDR2 YNNKEL (reference sequence). V lost 0 bases, J lost 7 bases, and 9 bases lay in between. The chain links TRBV3-1 (or the pseudogene TRBV3-2) to TRBJ1-2; maybe TRBD1 (6 bases). The clonotype originates from a woman aged 45-60 years who had recovered from COVID-19. Sequenced: peripheral blood. As DNA, the CDR3 is TGTGCCAGCAGCCAAGAGAAGGGGGTTGGCTACACCTTC. Translation gives CASSQEKGVGYTF.